Following are 2 T cell receptor beta chains from one sample sequenced in a study of blood T cell repertoires in COVID-19. Sequenced by immunoSEQ multiplex PCR; TCRdb stores in-frame clones only, minus some. The table includes 150,000 to 200,000 clones, 70% to 90% detected once. Input material: peripheral blood. These receptors came from a man aged 65 to 85 with active or convalescent COVID-19.

Only one count was recorded for this clone. V gene TRBV20-1 combines with J gene TRBJ1-5, with D possibly being TRBD1 (5 bases). V lost 3 bases to trimming and J lost 6 bases, with 12 bases between them. Germline V gene sequence: CDR1 DFQATT, CDR2 SNEGSKA (reference sequence). This CDR3 region has 13 residues. The CDR3 loop is CSASAQGSQPQHF. The CDR3 DNA reads TGCAGTGCTAGTGCCCAGGGATCTCAGCCCCAGCATTTT.

The chain uses TRBV6-4 and TRBJ1-6; TRBD1 is a possible D gene (5 bases). CDR3 length: 13 amino acids. Germline assignment: CDR1 MRHNA and CDR2 SNTAGT. V gave up 1 base and J gave up 10 bases, with 8 bases separating them. CDR3: CASSDFGGSPLHF. DNA of the CDR3: TGTGCCAGCAGTGACTTTGGGGGGTCACCCCTCCACTTT.